Listed here is a single T cell receptor (beta chain). Its antigen is not identified. This CDR3 contains 13 residues. Germline values: CDR1 MGHDK, CDR2 SYGVNS. Trimming took 7 bases from V and 3 from J, leaving 10 bases between them. The time point here: naive CD8 control sorted from an acute-time-point sample. Surface staining used CD3, CD8 and CD45RO, with dead cells excluded. Profiling relied on immunoSEQ multiplex PCR, and the TCRdb table lists in-frame clones only, not all of them. The sample has more than 35,000 clones, 80% to 90% seen once. The entry originates in a study of CD8 T cells in acute hepatitis C reinfection. Study context: CD8+ T cells specific for HCV NS3-1073 were sequenced.

General observations from the study: About twelve public clonotypes were found regardless of outcome. Chronically infected subjects had no follow-up NS3-1073 repertoires.

The V call is TRBV25-1, the J call TRBJ2-1, with D tentatively TRBD1 or TRBD2 (5 bases each). The sample was naive CD8+ T cells from PBMCs. The TCR originated in a man between 25 and 39 years old with chronic hepatitis C. Here the CDR3 DNA reads TGTGCCAGCATGGGGACGATCTACAATGAGCAGTTCTTC. This codes for CASMGTIYNEQFF.